This note documents a single TCR beta chain sequence. Its antigen remains unknown. This sample was included in a study of CD8 T cells in Susac syndrome. Study-wide results and limits: Only a relatively small number of individuals were included in the TCR sequencing and HLA analysis.

V gave up 2 bases and J gave up 2 bases, with 10 bases separating them. Germline loops: CDR1 MDHEN, CDR2 SYDVKM. This CDR3 has 15 amino acids. TCR beta from blood CD8+ and CD4+ T cells was sequenced. The individuals used as controls were healthy donors who had been matched for both age and sex. Random hexamers primed reverse transcription of 0.5 to 1 ug RNA. It was immunoSEQ multiplex PCR that amplified TCR beta CDR3 across 54 Vbeta and 13 Jbeta. One entry per CDR3 protein, called by TCRdb with MiXCR from the immunoSEQ multiplex PCR reads. The table shows approximately 170,000 distinct CDR3 sequences, with roughly 95% occurring only once.

The receptor was derived from a human donor in good health. The V call is TRBV28, the J call TRBJ2-1; TRBD1 might be the D (6 bases). Material: CD4+ T cells from PBMCs. The CDR3 spells CASSLGGHPYNEQFF. CDR3 nucleotide sequence: TGTGCCAGCAGTTTAGGGGGACACCCCTACAATGAGCAGTTCTTC.